Only a few counts were recorded for the clone carrying this T cell receptor beta chain. Its antigen is undetermined. Sequencing of DNA taken from cultured CD4+ T cells relied on the Oncomine TCR Beta short-read assay. A single record per CDR3 protein comes from TCRdb applying MiXCR to the PCR reads. Of 15,000 or so distinct CDR3 sequences in the sample, less than 70% are singletons; the top ten hold 11%. V lost 4 bases to trimming and J lost 7 bases, with 17 bases between them. Germline V gene lookup returns CDR1 DFQATT and CDR2 SNEGSKA (reference sequence). The CDR3 is 14 residues long. This specimen comes from a study of vaccination and CD4 T cells after COVID-19. The sample's treatment: roughly 10-day PBMC culture with coronavirus spike peptide pools or control peptides (ViraFEST assay).

The sequencing input was CD4+ T cells from blood, cultured in vitro. The V and J genes are TRBV20-1 and TRBJ1-5; no definite D call. The sequence derives from a human donor who had recovered from COVID-19. Here the CDR3 reads CSATSSTLGQPQHF. In nucleotides, the CDR3 is TGCAGTGCTACCTCCTCAACTCTGGGGCAGCCCCAGCATTTT.